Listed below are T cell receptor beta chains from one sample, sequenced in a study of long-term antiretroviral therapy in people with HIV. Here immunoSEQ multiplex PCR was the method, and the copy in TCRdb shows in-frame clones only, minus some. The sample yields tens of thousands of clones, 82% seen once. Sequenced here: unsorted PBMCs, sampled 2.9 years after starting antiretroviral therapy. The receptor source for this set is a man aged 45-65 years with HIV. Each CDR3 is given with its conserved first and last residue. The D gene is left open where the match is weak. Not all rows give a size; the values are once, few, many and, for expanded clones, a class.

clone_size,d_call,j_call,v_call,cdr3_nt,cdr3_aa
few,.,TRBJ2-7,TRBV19,TGTGCCAGTGCCCAGTGGGCAGGCCACTCCGAGCAGTACTTC,CASAQWAGHSEQYF
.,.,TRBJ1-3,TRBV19,TGTGCCAGTAGTATCACTCCGAGCTCTGGAAACACCATATATTTT,CASSITPSSGNTIYF
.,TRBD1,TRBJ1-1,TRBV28,TGTGCCAGCAGTCGACAGGGGGGCAGCACTGAAGCTTTCTTT,CASSRQGGSTEAFF
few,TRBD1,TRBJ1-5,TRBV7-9,TGTGCCAGCAGCCCGGGACAGGGGAACAATCAGCCCCAGCATTTT,CASSPGQGNNQPQHF
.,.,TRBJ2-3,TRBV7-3,TGTGCCAGCAGCTTAAATTCCAGGGAGGTTTCAGATACGCAGTATTTT,CASSLNSREVSDTQYF
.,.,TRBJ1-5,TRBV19,TGTGCCAGTAGTATAGGGACCTTGACAGATCAGCCCCAGCATTTT,CASSIGTLTDQPQHF
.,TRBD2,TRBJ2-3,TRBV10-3,TGTGCCATCAGTGAGGCGGGGGGTACAGATACGCAGTATTTT,CAISEAGGTDTQYF
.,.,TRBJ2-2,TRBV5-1,TGCGCCAGCGTCCCGGGAGCAAACACCGGGGAGCTGTTTTTT,CASVPGANTGELFF
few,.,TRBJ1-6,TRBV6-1,TGTGCCAGCAGTGAACAGTTACTTAATTCACCCCTCCACTTT,CASSEQLLNSPLHF
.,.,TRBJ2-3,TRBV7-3,TGTGCCAGCAGCTTAAGCCGGGACTTCCTACCGGATACGCAGTATTTT,CASSLSRDFLPDTQYF
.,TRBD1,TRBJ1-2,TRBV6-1,TGTGCCAGCAGTATCGGGACAGGGTATGGCTACACCTTC,CASSIGTGYGYTF
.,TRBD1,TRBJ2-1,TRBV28,TGTGCCAGCAGCATGGACAGGGAGAGAAACAATGAGCAGTTCTTC,CASSMDRERNNEQFF
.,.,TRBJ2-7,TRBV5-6,TGTGCCAGCAGCGGGGGGGACAGCACTTACGAGCAGTACTTC,CASSGGDSTYEQYF
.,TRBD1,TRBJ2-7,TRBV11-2,TGTGCCAGCACGGGACAGCCGCTACGCGAGCAGTACTTC,CASTGQPLREQYF
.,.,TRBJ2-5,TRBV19,TGTGCCAGTAGTACGGGCGGCCAAGAGACCCAGTACTTC,CASSTGGQETQYF
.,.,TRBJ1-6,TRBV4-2,TGTGCCAGCAGCCACCAATACTTAGGACAGTCTTATAATTCACCCCTCCACTTT,CASSHQYLGQSYNSPLHF
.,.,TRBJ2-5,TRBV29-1,TGCAGCGTTGAAATTCCGGGAGTTTGGACCCAGTACTTC,CSVEIPGVWTQYF